This T cell receptor (beta chain) was sequenced during a study of cytomegalovirus exposure and HLA in healthy donors. Study results and caveats: Only CMV serostatus was available as immune exposure information. Approximately 160 TCR beta chains were listed as cytomegalovirus-associated.

Worth noting for this clone: Its antigen remains unidentified.

The PCR had 60 Vbeta and 13 Jbeta primers. Authors' processing steps: Per a later analysis, the number of unique TCR beta chains was approximately 80 million, of which around 9.9 million were shared. The method was immunoSEQ multiplex PCR; TCRdb's version includes in-frame clones alone and lacks a portion of them. From that table come the V and J calls and clone size; the DNA was used to work out D and trimming. This sample carries more than 65,000 clones, with 2.7% going to the ten biggest clones. The length of the CDR3 is 14 residues. The junction had 7 bases not matched to a gene; V was cut back by 3 bases and J by 8 bases. The germline gives CDR1 SGHRS, CDR2 YFSETQ.

The sample comprised PBMCs. This clonotype was obtained from a man between 35 and 55 years old in good health and CMV-seronegative. The chain has TRBV5-1 and TRBJ1-4; 7 bases are shared with TRBD1. CDR3 nucleotides: TGCGCCAGCAGCTATGACAGGGTAGGGGAAAAACTGTTTTTT. Protein: CASSYDRVGEKLFF.